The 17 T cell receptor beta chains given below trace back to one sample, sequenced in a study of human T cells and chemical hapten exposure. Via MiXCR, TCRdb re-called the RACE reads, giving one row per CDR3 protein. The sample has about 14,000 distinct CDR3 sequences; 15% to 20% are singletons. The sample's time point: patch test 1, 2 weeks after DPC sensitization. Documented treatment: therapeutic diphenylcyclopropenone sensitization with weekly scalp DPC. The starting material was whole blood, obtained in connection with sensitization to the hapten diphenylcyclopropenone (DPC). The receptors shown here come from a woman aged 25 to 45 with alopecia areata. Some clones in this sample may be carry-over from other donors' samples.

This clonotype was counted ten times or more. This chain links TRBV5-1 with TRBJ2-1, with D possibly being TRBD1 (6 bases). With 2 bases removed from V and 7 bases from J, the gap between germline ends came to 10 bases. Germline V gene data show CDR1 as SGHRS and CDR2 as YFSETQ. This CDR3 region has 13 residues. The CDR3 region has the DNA TGCGCCAGCAGCTTCTCCAGGGGTAATGAGCAGTTCTTC. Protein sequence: CASSFSRGNEQFF.

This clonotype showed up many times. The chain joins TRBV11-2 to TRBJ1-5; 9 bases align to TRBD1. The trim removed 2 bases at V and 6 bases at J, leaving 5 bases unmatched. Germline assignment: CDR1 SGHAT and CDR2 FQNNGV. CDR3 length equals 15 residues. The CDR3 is CASSLLTGGSQPQHF. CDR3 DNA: TGTGCCAGCAGCTTATTGACAGGGGGTAGTCAGCCCCAGCATTTT.

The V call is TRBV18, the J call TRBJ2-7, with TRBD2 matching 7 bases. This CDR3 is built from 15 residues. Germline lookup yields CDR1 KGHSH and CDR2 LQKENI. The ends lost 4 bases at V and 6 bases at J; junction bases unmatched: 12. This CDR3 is CASSLLGEGSGEQYF. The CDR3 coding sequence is TGTGCCAGCTCACTGCTCGGGGAGGGTAGCGGCGAGCAGTACTTC.

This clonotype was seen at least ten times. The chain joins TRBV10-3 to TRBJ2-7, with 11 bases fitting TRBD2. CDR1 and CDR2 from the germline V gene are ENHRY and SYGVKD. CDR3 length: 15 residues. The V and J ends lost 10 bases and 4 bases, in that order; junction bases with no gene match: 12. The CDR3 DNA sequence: TGTGCCACCCAGGGGGGACTAGCGGCAACTTACGAGCAGTACGTC. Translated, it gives CATQGGLAATYEQYV.

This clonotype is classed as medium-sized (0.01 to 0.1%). CDR3 residues: CASGYHSDGQPQHF. CDR3 DNA sequence: TGTGCCAGCGGGTACCACAGTGACGGTCAGCCCCAGCATTTT. J is TRBJ1-5 and V is TRBV12-3 or TRBV12-4; D call uncertain. The CDR3 extends over 14 amino acids. V lost 8 bases and J lost 6, with 17 bases in between.

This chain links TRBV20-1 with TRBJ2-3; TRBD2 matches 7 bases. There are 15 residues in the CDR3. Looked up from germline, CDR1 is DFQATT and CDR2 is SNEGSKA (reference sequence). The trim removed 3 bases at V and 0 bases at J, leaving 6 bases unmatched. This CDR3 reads CSASLLAASTDTQYF. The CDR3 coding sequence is TGCAGTGCTAGCCTTCTAGCGGCCAGCACAGATACGCAGTATTTT.

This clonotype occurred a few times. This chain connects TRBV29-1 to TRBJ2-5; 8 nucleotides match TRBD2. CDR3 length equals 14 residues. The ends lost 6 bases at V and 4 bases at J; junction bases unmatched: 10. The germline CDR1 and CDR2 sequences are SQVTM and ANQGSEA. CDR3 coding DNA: TGCAGCGTCCTAGCGGGCGGCCGAGGAGAGACCCAGTACTTC. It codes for CSVLAGGRGETQYF.

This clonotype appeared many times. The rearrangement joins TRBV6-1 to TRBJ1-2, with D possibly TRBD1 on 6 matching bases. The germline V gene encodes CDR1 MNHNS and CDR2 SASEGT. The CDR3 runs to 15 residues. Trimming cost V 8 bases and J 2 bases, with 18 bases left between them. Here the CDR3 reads CASRRQTGRNYGYTF. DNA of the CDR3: TGTGCCAGCCGGCGTCAGACAGGTCGCAACTATGGCTACACCTTC.

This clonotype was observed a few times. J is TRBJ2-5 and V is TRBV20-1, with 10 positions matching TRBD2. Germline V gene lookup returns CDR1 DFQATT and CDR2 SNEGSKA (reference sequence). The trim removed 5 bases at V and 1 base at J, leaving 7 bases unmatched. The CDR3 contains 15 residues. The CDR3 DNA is TGCAGTGCTCAGACTAGCGGGTGGGGCCAAGAGACCCAGTACTTC. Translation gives CSAQTSGWGQETQYF.

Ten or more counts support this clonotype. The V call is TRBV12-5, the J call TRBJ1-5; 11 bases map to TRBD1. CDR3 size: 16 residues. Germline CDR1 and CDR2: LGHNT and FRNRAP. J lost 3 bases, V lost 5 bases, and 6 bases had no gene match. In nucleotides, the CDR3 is TGTGCTAGTGGTCCCAGGACAGGGGGCGCCAATCAGCCCCAGCATTTT. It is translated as CASGPRTGGANQPQHF.

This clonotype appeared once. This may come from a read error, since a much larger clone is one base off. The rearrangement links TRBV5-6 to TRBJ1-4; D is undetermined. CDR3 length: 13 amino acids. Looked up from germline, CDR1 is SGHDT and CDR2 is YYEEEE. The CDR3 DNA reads TGTGCCAGCAGACAATGGGGTAATGGAAAACTGTTTTTT. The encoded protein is CASRQWGNGKLFF. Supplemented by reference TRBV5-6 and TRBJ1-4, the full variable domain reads DAGVTQSPTHLIKTRGQQVTLRCSPKSGHDTVSWYQQALGQGPQFIFQYYEEEERQRGNFPDRFSGHQFPNYSSELNVNALLLGDSALYLCASRQWGNGKLFFGSGTQLSVL.

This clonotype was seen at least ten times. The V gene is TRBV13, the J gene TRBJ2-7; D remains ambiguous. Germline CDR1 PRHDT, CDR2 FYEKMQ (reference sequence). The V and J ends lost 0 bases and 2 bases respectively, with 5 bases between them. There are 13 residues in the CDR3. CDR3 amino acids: CASSLGPPYEQYF. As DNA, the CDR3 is TGTGCCAGCAGCTTAGGCCCCCCCTACGAGCAGTACTTC.

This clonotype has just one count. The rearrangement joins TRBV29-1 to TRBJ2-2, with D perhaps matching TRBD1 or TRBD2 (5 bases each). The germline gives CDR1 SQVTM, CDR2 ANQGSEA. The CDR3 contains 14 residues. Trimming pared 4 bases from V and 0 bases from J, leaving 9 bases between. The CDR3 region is CSVGGRSNTGELFF. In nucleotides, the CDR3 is TGCAGCGTTGGGGGACGGTCGAACACCGGGGAGCTGTTTTTT.

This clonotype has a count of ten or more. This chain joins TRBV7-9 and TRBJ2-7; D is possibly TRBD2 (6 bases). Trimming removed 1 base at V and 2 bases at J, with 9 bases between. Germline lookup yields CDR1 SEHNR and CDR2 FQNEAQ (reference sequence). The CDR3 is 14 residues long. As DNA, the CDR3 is TGTGCCAGCAGCTTAGAGGGGAGGCCCTACGAGCAGTACTTC. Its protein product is CASSLEGRPYEQYF.

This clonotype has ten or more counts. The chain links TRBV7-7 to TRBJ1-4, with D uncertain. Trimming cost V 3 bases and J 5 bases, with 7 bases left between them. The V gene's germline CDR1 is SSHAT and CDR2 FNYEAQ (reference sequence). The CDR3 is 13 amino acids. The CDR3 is CASSLRVNEKLFF. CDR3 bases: TGTGCCAGCAGCTTGAGGGTGAATGAAAAACTGTTTTTT.

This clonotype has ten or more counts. The CDR3: CASSPLFGGEQFF. The CDR3 DNA is TGTGCCAGCAGCCCTCTGTTTGGGGGTGAGCAGTTCTTC. This sequence joins TRBV3-1 and TRBJ2-1; D may match TRBD1 or TRBD2 (5 bases each). The CDR3 covers 13 residues. Looked up from germline, CDR1 is LGHDT and CDR2 is YNNKEL (reference sequence). V shed 4 bases and J shed 9 bases, with 13 bases lying between them.

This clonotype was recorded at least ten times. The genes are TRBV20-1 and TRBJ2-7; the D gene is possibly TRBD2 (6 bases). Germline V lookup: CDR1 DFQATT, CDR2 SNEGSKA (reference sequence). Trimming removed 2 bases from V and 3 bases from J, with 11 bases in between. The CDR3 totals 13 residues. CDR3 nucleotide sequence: TGCAGTGCTAGACGCTCGACTAGCTACGAGCAGTACGTC. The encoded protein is CSARRSTSYEQYV.